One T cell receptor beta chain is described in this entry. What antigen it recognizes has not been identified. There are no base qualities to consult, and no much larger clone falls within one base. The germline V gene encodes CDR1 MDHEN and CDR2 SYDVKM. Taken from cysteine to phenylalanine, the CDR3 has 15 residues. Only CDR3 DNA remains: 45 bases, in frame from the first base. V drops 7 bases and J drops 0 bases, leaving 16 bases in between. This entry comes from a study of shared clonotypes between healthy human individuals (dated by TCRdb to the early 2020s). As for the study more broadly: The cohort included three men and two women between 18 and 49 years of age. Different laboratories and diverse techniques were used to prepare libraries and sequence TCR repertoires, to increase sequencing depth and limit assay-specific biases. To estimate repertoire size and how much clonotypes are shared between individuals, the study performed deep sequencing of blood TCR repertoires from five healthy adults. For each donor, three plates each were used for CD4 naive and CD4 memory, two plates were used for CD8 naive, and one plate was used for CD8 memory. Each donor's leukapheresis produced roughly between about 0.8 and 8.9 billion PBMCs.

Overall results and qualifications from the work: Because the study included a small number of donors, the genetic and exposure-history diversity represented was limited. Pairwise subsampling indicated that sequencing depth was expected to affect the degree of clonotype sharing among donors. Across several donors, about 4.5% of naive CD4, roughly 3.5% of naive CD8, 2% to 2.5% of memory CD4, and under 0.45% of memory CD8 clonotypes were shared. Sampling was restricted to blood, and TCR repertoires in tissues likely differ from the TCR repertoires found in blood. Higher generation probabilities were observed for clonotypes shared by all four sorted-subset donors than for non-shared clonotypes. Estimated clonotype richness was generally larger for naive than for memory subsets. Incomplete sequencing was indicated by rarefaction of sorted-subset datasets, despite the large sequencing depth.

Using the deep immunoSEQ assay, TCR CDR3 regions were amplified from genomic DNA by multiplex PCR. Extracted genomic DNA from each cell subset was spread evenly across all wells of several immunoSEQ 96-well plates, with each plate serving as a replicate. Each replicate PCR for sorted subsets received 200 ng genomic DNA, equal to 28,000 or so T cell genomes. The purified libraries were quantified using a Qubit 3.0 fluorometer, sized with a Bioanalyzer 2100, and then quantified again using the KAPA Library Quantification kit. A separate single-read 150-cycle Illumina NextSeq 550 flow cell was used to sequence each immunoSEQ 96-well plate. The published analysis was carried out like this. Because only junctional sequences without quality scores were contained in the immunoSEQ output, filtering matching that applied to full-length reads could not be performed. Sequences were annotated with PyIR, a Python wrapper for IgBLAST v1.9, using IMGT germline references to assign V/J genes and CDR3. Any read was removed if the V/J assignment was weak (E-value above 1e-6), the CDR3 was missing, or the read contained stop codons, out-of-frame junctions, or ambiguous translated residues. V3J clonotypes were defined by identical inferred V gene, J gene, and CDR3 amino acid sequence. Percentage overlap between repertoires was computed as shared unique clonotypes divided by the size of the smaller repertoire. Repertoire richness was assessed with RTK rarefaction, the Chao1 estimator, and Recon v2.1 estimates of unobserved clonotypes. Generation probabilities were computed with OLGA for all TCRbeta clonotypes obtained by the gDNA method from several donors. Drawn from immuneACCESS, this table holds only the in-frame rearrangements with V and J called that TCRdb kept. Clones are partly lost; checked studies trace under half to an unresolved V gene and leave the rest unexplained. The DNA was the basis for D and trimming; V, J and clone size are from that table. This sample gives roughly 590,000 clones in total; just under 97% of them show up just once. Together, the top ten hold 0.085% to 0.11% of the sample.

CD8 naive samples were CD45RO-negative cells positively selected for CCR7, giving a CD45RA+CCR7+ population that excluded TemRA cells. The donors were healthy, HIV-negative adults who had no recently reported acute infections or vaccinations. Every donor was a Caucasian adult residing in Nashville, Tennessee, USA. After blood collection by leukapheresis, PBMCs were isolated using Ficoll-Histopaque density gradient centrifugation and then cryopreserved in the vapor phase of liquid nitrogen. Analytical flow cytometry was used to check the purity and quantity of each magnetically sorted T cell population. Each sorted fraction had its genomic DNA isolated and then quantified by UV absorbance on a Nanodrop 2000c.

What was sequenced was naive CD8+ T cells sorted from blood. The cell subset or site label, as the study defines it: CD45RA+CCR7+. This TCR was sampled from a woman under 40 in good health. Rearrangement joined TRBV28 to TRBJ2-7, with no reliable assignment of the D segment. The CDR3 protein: CASTRIPTGSYEQYF. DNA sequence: TGTGCCAGCACTCGAATCCCGACTGGCTCCTACGAGCAGTACTTC.